A selection of T cell receptor beta chains follows, all from one sample in a study of blood T cell repertoires in COVID-19. Libraries were prepared by immunoSEQ multiplex PCR; TCRdb keeps only in-frame clonotypes and omits some of them. The repertoire holds under 150,000 clones, with just under 90% as singletons. The sequenced material came from peripheral blood. Receptors originate from a woman between 50 and 59 years old with acute or convalescent COVID-19. The CDR3 runs from the conserved cysteine through the conserved F or W. D genes are given only for firm matches. Size is omitted from some rows. Given values are once, few, many or a class for expanded clones.

D gene	V gene	clone size	J gene	CDR3 DNA	CDR3 protein
.	TRBV28	.	TRBJ2-7	TGTGCCAGCAGTTTTGGGTTTTTGGATGGGGGGGCTTGGTACGAGCAGTACTTC	CASSFGFLDGGAWYEQYF
TRBD1	TRBV9	.	TRBJ2-5	TGTGCCAGCAGCGTAACAGGGGTGGGGGAGACCCAGTACTTC	CASSVTGVGETQYF
.	TRBV9	.	TRBJ2-1	TGTGCCAGCAGCGTAGACCAGGCCTCCTACAATGAGCAGTTCTTC	CASSVDQASYNEQFF
TRBD2	TRBV6-6	few	TRBJ2-7	TGTGCCAGCAGGCTAGCGGGGGACTACGAGCAGTACTTC	CASRLAGDYEQYF
.	TRBV2	.	TRBJ1-2	TGTGCCAGCAGTGAAGGGACAGCCGGGACAACCTATGGCTACACCTTC	CASSEGTAGTTYGYTF
TRBD2	TRBV28	.	TRBJ2-1	TGTGCCAGCAGTCTCCTAGCGGGCGACAATGAGCAGTTCTTC	CASSLLAGDNEQFF
.	TRBV6-1	few	TRBJ1-2	TGTGCCAGCAGTGAAGCGCTTAGGGGCGTCGGCTATGGCTACACCTTC	CASSEALRGVGYGYTF
.	TRBV6-1	few	TRBJ2-1	TGTGCCAGCAGTGAACGGCAGGCAGGCTTTGATGAGCAGTTCTTC	CASSERQAGFDEQFF
.	TRBV29-1	.	TRBJ1-3	TGCAGCGTTGATTCAAGGGGCGACGGAAACACCATATATTTT	CSVDSRGDGNTIYF
.	TRBV15	.	TRBJ1-5	TGTGCCACCAGTTCACCCCGCAGGACAGCAGATCAGCCCCAGCATTTT	CATSSPRRTADQPQHF
.	TRBV4-3	once	TRBJ2-1	TGCGCCAGCAGCCAAGGGGGTTTTTTGGGGGGCTACAATGAGCAGTTCTTC	CASSQGGFLGGYNEQFF
TRBD2	TRBV6-2/TRBV6-3	.	TRBJ2-1	TGTGCCAGCAGTAGCGGACTAGCGACTAGCTCCTACAATGAGCAGTTCTTC	CASSSGLATSSYNEQFF
.	TRBV6-2/TRBV6-3	.	TRBJ2-4	TGTGCCAGCAGGTACGGGCACCTCGGCGAAAACATTCAGTACTTC	CASRYGHLGENIQYF
.	TRBV29-1	.	TRBJ1-1	TGCAGCGTTGTATCTCGGGAAACTGAAGCTTTCTTT	CSVVSRETEAFF
.	TRBV28	.	TRBJ1-5	TGTGCCAGCAGTTTGGACGGATCAGGGCAGCCCCAGCATTTT	CASSLDGSGQPQHF
TRBD1	TRBV11-2	.	TRBJ1-2	TGTGCCAGCAGCACCCGACAGGGAACTAACTATGGCTACACCTTC	CASSTRQGTNYGYTF
TRBD2	TRBV5-4	.	TRBJ2-5	TGTGCCAGCAGCTCCGGGGGGTCGAAAGAGACCCAGTACTTC	CASSSGGSKETQYF
TRBD2	TRBV27	.	TRBJ2-3	TGTGCCAGCAGTGATGGACTAGCGGGAGGGGATACGCAGTATTTT	CASSDGLAGGDTQYF
TRBD1	TRBV24-1	.	TRBJ1-5	TGTGCCACCAGTGGGGGACAGGGATATCAGCCCCAGCATTTT	CATSGGQGYQPQHF
.	TRBV7-7	.	TRBJ2-5	TGTGCCAGCAGCTTAGAGTTTTCAGTGGGGCCGCCCCAAGAGACCCAGTACTTC	CASSLEFSVGPPQETQYF
.	TRBV15	.	TRBJ1-1	TGTGCCACCAGCAGAGATCTAATGAACACTGAAGCTTTCTTT	CATSRDLMNTEAFF
.	TRBV30	.	TRBJ1-6	TGTGCCTGGAGTGTCGGGGTCACGGCCCTCCACTTT	CAWSVGVTALHF
.	TRBV4-3	.	TRBJ1-1	TGCGCCAGCAGCCAAGAACGCCTAGGGAACACTGAAGCTTTCTTT	CASSQERLGNTEAFF
.	TRBV24-1	.	TRBJ2-1	TGTGCCACCAGTGACCGGGACACCCACAATGAGCAGTTCTTC	CATSDRDTHNEQFF
.	TRBV11-2	.	TRBJ2-5	TGTGCCAGCAGCGAGGGGGTAGTGGAGACCCAGTACTTC	CASSEGVVETQYF
TRBD2	TRBV30	.	TRBJ2-7	TGTGCCTGGAGGGGGGGATACACTAGCGGGAGTGACGAGCAGTACTTC	CAWRGGYTSGSDEQYF
TRBD2	TRBV4-1	.	TRBJ2-2	TGCGCCAGCATGGGAGGGGTGGGACCGAACACCGGGGAGCTGTTTTTT	CASMGGVGPNTGELFF
TRBD1	TRBV5-6	.	TRBJ1-6	TGTGCCAGCAGCCTGGGACAGGGGGATTCACCCCTCCACTTT	CASSLGQGDSPLHF
TRBD2	TRBV20-1	.	TRBJ2-3	TGCAGTGCTAGGGGGGGGGATACGCAGTATTTT	CSARGGDTQYF
TRBD2	TRBV13	.	TRBJ2-1	TGTGCCAGCAGCACCCGGGAGGGTTTAAGCAATGAGCAGTTCTTC	CASSTREGLSNEQFF
.	TRBV5-6	.	TRBJ2-1	TGTGCCAGCAGCTTGGGTACAGTTAATGAGCAGTTCTTC	CASSLGTVNEQFF
.	TRBV5-4	.	TRBJ1-1	TGTGCCAGCAGCGGAGGGGAGGCTGAAGCTTTCTTT	CASSGGEAEAFF
.	TRBV12-3/TRBV12-4	.	TRBJ1-2	TGTGCCAGCAGAGGAGCGGGGTATAATGGCTACACCTTC	CASRGAGYNGYTF
.	TRBV2	.	TRBJ2-3	TGTGCCAGCAGTTCCCAGGGAAACACAGATACGCAGTATTTT	CASSSQGNTDTQYF
.	TRBV25-1	.	TRBJ2-6	TGTGCCAGCAGTGCGCGTCCGGGACACCTCTCTGGGGCCAACGTCCTGACTTTC	CASSARPGHLSGANVLTF
TRBD2	TRBV19	.	TRBJ2-6	TGTGCCAGTAGTATAAGGAAGACTAGCGGGGGGGCTGGGGCCAACGTCCTGACTTTC	CASSIRKTSGGAGANVLTF
.	TRBV6-1	.	TRBJ1-6	TGTGCCAGCAGTGAAGAAGGGAGCGGGGGTAAACCCCTCCACTTT	CASSEEGSGGKPLHF
TRBD1	TRBV7-9	medium-sized	TRBJ1-2	TGTGCCAGCAGCTCCGGACAGGGAGGAGGGGAGTATGGCTACACCTTC	CASSSGQGGGEYGYTF
TRBD1	TRBV2	.	TRBJ1-1	TGTGCCAGCAGTGAGGGGAACAGGGGGTACACTGAAGCTTTCTTT	CASSEGNRGYTEAFF
.	TRBV7-9	.	TRBJ2-7	TGTGCCAGCAGCTTAACTAGCTCGTCCTACGAGCAGTACTTC	CASSLTSSSYEQYF
.	TRBV10-3	.	TRBJ1-5	TGTGCCATCAGGCCGGGGGGATCGAGTCAGCCCCAGCATTTT	CAIRPGGSSQPQHF